This TCR beta chain was obtained from a study of T cell responses to AZD1222 COVID-19 vaccine. Data came from immunoSEQ multiplex PCR; TCRdb stores just in-frame clones and leaves some out. This sample has about 81,000 clones, with about 90% found just once. CDR1 and CDR2 (germline): SGHTA, FQGTGA. This CDR3 has 15 amino acids. J lost 1 base, V lost 5 bases, and 3 bases had no gene match. Regarding the study as a whole: Spike was spanned by vaccine-associated CD4 TCRs, with dominance at 160-218 and 743-854.

Regarding this clone: Its antigen is currently unknown.

The chain recombines TRBV7-3 with TRBJ2-3, with 10 bases lining up with TRBD2. The TCR was taken from an adult who received the AZD1222 COVID-19 vaccine. The sequences come from peripheral blood, collected 28 days after the second AZD1222 dose. CDR3 sequence (DNA): TGTGCCAGCAGCGCAGCGGGAGGGGGCACAGATACGCAGTATTTT. Its protein product is CASSAAGGGTDTQYF. The whole variable domain, filled in from reference TRBV7-3 and TRBJ2-3, reads GAGVSQTPSNKVTEKGKYVELRCDPISGHTALYWYRQSLGQGPEFLIYFQGTGAADDSGLPNDRFFAVRPEGSVSTLKIQRTERGDSAVYLCASSAAGGGTDTQYFGPGTRLTVL.